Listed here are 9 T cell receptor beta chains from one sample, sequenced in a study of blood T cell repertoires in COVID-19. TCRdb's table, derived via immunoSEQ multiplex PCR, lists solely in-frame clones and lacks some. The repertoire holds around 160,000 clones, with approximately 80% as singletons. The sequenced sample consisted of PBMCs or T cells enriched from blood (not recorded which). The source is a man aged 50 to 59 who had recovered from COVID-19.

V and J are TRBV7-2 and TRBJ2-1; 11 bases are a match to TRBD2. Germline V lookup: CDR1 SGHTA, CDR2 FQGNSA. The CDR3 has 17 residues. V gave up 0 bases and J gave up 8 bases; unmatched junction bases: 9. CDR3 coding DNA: TGTGCCAGCAGCTTAGCGTCAACTAGCGGGGGTTCCCATGAGCAGTTCTTC. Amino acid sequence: CASSLASTSGGSHEQFF.

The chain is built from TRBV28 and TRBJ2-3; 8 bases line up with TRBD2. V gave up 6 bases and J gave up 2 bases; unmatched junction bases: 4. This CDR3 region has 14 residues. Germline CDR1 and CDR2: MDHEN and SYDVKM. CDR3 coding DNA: TGTGCCAGCAGCCCGGGGGGGCCCACAGATACGCAGTATTTT. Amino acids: CASSPGGPTDTQYF.

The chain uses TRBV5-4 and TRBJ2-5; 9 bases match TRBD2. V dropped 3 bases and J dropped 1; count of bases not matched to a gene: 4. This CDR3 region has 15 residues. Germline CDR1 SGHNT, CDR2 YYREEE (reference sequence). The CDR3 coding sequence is TGTGCCAGCAGCTGGGGGACTAGCTTCCAAGAGACCCAGTACTTC. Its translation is CASSWGTSFQETQYF.

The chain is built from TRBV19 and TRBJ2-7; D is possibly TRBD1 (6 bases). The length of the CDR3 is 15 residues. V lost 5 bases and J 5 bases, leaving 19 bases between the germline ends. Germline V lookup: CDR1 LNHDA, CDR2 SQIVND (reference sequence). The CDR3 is CASSPDMTGLDEQYF. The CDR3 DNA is TGTGCCAGTAGTCCTGATATGACAGGTCTCGACGAGCAGTACTTC.

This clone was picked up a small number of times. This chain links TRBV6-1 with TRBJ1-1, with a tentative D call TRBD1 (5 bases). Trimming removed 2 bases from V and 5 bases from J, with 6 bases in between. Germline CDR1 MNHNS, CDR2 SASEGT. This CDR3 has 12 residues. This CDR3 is CASSEQGTEAFF. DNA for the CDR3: TGTGCCAGCAGTGAACAGGGAACTGAAGCTTTCTTT.

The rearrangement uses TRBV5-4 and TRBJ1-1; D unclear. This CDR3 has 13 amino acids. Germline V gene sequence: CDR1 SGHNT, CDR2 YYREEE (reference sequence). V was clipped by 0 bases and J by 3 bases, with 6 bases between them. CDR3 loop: CASSLEAYTEAFF. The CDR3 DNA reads TGTGCCAGCAGCTTGGAAGCCTACACTGAAGCTTTCTTT.

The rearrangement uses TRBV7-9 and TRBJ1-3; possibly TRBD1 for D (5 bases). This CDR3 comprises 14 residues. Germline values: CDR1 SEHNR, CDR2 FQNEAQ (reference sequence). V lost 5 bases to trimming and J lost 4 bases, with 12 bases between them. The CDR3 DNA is TGTGCCAGCAGCCCGGGGGGGTCAGGAAACACCATATATTTT. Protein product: CASSPGGSGNTIYF.

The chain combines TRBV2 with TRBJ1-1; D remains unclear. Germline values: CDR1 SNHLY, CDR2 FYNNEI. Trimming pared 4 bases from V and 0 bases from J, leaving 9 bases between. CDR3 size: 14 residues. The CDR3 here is CASSASRVNTEAFF. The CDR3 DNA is TGTGCCAGCAGTGCGAGCCGAGTGAACACTGAAGCTTTCTTT.

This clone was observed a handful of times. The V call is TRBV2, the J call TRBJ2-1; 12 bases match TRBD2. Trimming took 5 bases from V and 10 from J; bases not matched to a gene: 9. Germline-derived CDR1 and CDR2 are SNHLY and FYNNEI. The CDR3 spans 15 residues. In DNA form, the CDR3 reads TGTGCCAGCAGTACCTGGGGGACTAGCGGGTGGGAGCAGTTCTTC. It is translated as CASSTWGTSGWEQFF.